Included here is one T cell receptor (beta chain) sequence, with context. Its antigen is as yet unknown. Primers for the PCR totalled 60 Vbeta and 13 Jbeta. Authors' data handling: Unique TCR beta chains totaled some 80 million in a later count, with approximately 11 million of them shared. The data were produced by immunoSEQ multiplex PCR, yet TCRdb's version contains in-frame clones alone and is incomplete. Clone size and V and J calls were adopted from that table, with D and trimming inferred from the DNA. The sample has about 130,000 clones; 80% are singletons. Germline V gives CDR1 SQVTM, CDR2 ANQGSEA. The CDR3 covers 13 residues. V was trimmed by 7 bases and J by 5 bases, leaving 15 bases between them. The data were obtained in a study of cytomegalovirus exposure and HLA in healthy donors. The wider study: About 82 million unique TCRs from HLA-typed donors were held in an early release of data. Findings and caveats of the study: According to a later analysis, most TCR beta chains associated with CMV appeared HLA-restricted. There were some public TCRs occurring in many donors, but most TCR sequences were rare.

The receptor's source is a woman aged 40-49 years in good health and CMV-seronegative. The chain joins TRBV29-1 to TRBJ1-5; TRBD1 might be the D (6 bases). The sample consisted of PBMCs. This chain's CDR3 is CSGAQGLDQPQHF. Here the CDR3 DNA reads TGCAGCGGGGCCCAGGGGCTGGATCAGCCCCAGCATTTT.